A single sample is the source of the 23 T cell receptor beta chains below, sequenced in a study of cytomegalovirus exposure and HLA in healthy donors. 13 Jbeta primers and 60 Vbeta primers were used for the PCR. Profiled with immunoSEQ multiplex PCR; TCRdb holds only in-frame clones, not every one. The sample yields around 140,000 clones, roughly 66% seen once. Sequencing was carried out using PBMCs. The source is a woman aged 18-29 years in good health and CMV-seronegative.

In its sample, this clone was seen a few times. The genes are TRBV10-3 and TRBJ2-7; TRBD1 agrees at 7 bases. The CDR3 runs 17 residues. The germline V gene has CDR1 ENHRY and CDR2 SYGVKD. The J segment lost 3 bases and the V segment lost 6 bases, leaving 17 bases of the junction unmatched. The CDR3 nucleotides are TGTGCCATCAGCGTGCCCTCTCCAGGGGGAAGGGGCTACGAGCAGTACTTC. Encoded protein: CAISVPSPGGRGYEQYF.

This clone was seen only a few times. CDR3 in amino acids: CASSYGGKRGTDTQYF. The CDR3 DNA follows: TGTGCCAGCAGTTACGGGGGGAAGAGGGGGACAGATACGCAGTATTTT. The chain employs TRBV28 and TRBJ2-3; D might be TRBD2 (7 bases). Per the germline V gene, CDR1 is MDHEN and CDR2 is SYDVKM. V was trimmed by 4 bases and J by 3 bases, leaving 17 bases between them. The CDR3 is 16 residues long. Supplemented by reference TRBV28 and TRBJ2-3, the full variable domain reads DVKVTQSSRYLVKRTGEKVFLECVQDMDHENMFWYRQDPGLGLRLIYFSYDVKMKEKGDIPEGYSVSREKKERFSLILESASTNQTSMYLCASSYGGKRGTDTQYFGPGTRLTVL.

The chain joins TRBV19 to TRBJ1-4; 8 bases are a match to TRBD1. Trimming cost V 5 bases and J 8 bases; bases outside gene matches: 4. CDR3 length: 13 residues. Germline CDR1 is LNHDA and CDR2 is SQIVND (reference sequence). CDR3 sequence reads: CASSPRDREKLFF. CDR3 DNA: TGTGCCAGTAGTCCCCGGGACAGGGAAAAACTGTTTTTT.

This chain connects TRBV14 to TRBJ1-1, with D possibly being TRBD1 (5 bases). The germline V and J ends were trimmed by 6 bases and 11 bases, with 19 bases remaining between them. Germline V gene sequence: CDR1 SGHDN, CDR2 FVKESK. The CDR3 is 13 residues long. The DNA of the CDR3 is TGTGCCAGCAGTTTCTCGGCAGGGCGGTATGCTTTCTTT. Amino acid sequence: CASSFSAGRYAFF.

The J gene is TRBJ2-1, the V gene TRBV11-3; D not certain. V lost 1 base and J lost 4, with 8 bases in between. The length of the CDR3 is 14 residues. The germline CDR1 and CDR2 sequences are SGHNT and YENEEA. CDR3 amino acids: CASSLGSRYNEQFF. CDR3 bases: TGTGCCAGCAGCTTAGGGTCGCGATACAATGAGCAGTTCTTC.

This chain joins TRBV7-7 and TRBJ2-1; TRBD1 is a possible D gene (6 bases). V lost 5 bases and J lost 8, with 10 bases in between. Germline CDR1 SSHAT, CDR2 FNYEAQ (reference sequence). CDR3 length: 12 residues. DNA for the CDR3: TGTGCCAGCAGCCCACAGGGCGATGAGCAGTTCTTC. Its protein is CASSPQGDEQFF.

By frequency in the sample, this clone is medium-sized. The genes are TRBV5-6 and TRBJ1-2; D unresolved. CDR3 size: 13 residues. V was trimmed by 6 bases and J by 2 bases, leaving 11 bases between them. Germline CDR1 and CDR2: SGHDT and YYEEEE. The CDR3 sequence is CASNDNFNYGYTF. In nucleotides, the CDR3 is TGTGCCAGCAACGACAATTTCAACTATGGCTACACCTTC.

The chain carries TRBV5-4 and TRBJ2-7, with D tentatively TRBD1 (6 bases). Trimming stripped 1 base from V and 2 bases from J, with 13 bases between. From germline, CDR1 is SGHNT and CDR2 YYREEE (reference sequence). The CDR3 covers 15 residues. CDR3: CASSLLARGPYEQYF. CDR3 DNA: TGTGCCAGCAGCTTGCTAGCCAGGGGACCCTACGAGCAGTACTTC.

The rearrangement uses TRBV20-1 and TRBJ1-2; D unclear. The CDR3 contains 11 residues. Germline assignment: CDR1 DFQATT and CDR2 SNEGSKA (reference sequence). CDR3 sequence (DNA): TGCACCGCGTCGTCCGACTATGGCTACACCTTC. This codes for CTASSDYGYTF.

The J gene is TRBJ1-2, the V gene TRBV19, with a possible D match to TRBD1 (5 bases). Germline V gene data show CDR1 as LNHDA and CDR2 as SQIVND (reference sequence). The CDR3 consists of 13 residues. With 5 bases removed from V and 1 base from J, the gap between germline ends came to 8 bases. CDR3 DNA: TGTGCCAGTAGTGATGACAGTAACTATGGCTACACCTTC. Protein: CASSDDSNYGYTF.

V and J are TRBV19 and TRBJ2-4; 8 bases match TRBD1. CDR1 is LNHDA, CDR2 SQIVND, per germline (reference sequence). The CDR3 sequence is 15 residues long. The junction had 5 bases not matched to a gene; V was cut back by 2 bases and J by 5 bases. CDR3 protein: CASSIRDRRENIQYF. CDR3 nucleotide sequence: TGTGCCAGTAGTATAAGGGACAGGCGAGAAAACATTCAGTACTTC.

The chain uses TRBV4-1 and TRBJ1-2, with a weak D call TRBD1 (6 bases). The CDR3 loop spans 15 amino acids. V lost 3 bases to trimming and J lost 0 bases, with 11 bases between them. Germline CDR1 and CDR2: MGHRA and YSYEKL. DNA of the CDR3: TGCGCCAGCAGCCAGCCGACAGGAACTAACTATGGCTACACCTTC. Amino acids: CASSQPTGTNYGYTF.

This chain connects TRBV9 to TRBJ2-1; 7 positions agree with TRBD2. V dropped 4 bases and J dropped 6; count of bases not matched to a gene: 10. Germline assignment: CDR1 SGDLS and CDR2 YYNGEE. The CDR3 has 15 amino acids. CDR3 DNA: TGTGCCAGCAGCTTACGGACTAGTGGGGCCAATGAGCAGTTCTTC. Its protein product is CASSLRTSGANEQFF.

The chain couples TRBV5-5 to TRBJ1-2; the D is unclear. CDR1 SGHKS and CDR2 YYEKEE come from the germline V gene (reference sequence). The V end was cut by 0 bases, the J end by 1 base, with 4 bases between. The CDR3 totals 13 residues. Here the CDR3 reads CASSLAVNYGYTF. CDR3 sequence (DNA): TGTGCCAGCAGCTTGGCGGTTAACTATGGCTACACCTTC. The full variable domain, in which reference TRBV5-5 and TRBJ1-2 provide the parts outside the CDR3, is DAGVTQSPTHLIKTRGQQVTLRCSPISGHKSVSWYQQVLGQGPQFIFQYYEKEERGRGNFPDRFSARQFPNYSSELNVNALLLGDSALYLCASSLAVNYGYTFGSGTRLTVV.

V is TRBV18 and J is TRBJ1-3; maybe TRBD1 (5 bases). Germline values: CDR1 KGHSH, CDR2 LQKENI. There are 14 residues in the CDR3. V was pared by 1 base and J by 3 bases, with 7 bases between. This chain's CDR3 is CASSPQGDGNTIYF. The CDR3 DNA follows: TGTGCCAGCTCACCACAAGGGGATGGAAACACCATATATTTT. Full variable domain (missing parts from reference TRBV18 and TRBJ1-3): NAGVMQNPRHLVRRRGQEARLRCSPMKGHSHVYWYRQLPEEGLKFMVYLQKENIIDESGMPKERFSAEFPKEGPSILRIQQVVRGDSAAYFCASSPQGDGNTIYFGEGSWLTVV.

The rearrangement links TRBV6-6 to TRBJ2-1; 10 nucleotides line up with TRBD2. The germline CDR1 and CDR2 sequences are MNHNY and SVGAGI (reference sequence). V gave up 7 bases and J gave up 7 bases; unmatched junction bases: 4. The CDR3 has 13 amino acids. The CDR3 bases are TGTGCCAGCACCCCGACTAGCGGGAATGAGCAGTTCTTC. Translated: CASTPTSGNEQFF.

This chain joins TRBV9 and TRBJ2-7, with 7 bases identical to TRBD1. V trimming: 0 bases; J trimming: 2 bases; junction bases outside the gene matches: 5. Germline-derived CDR1 and CDR2 are SGDLS and YYNGEE. This CDR3 comprises 15 residues. The CDR3 reads CASSVGTGDAYEQYF. The DNA for the CDR3 is TGTGCCAGCAGCGTAGGGACAGGTGATGCCTACGAGCAGTACTTC.

This sequence joins TRBV7-2 and TRBJ2-1; 16 nucleotides agree with TRBD2. Trimming at V came to 4 bases and at J to 7 bases, leaving 7 bases not matched to a gene. The CDR3 totals 17 residues. CDR1 and CDR2 from the germline V gene are SGHTA and FQGNSA. CDR3 in amino acids: CASSSPRGLAGGNEQFF. DNA for the CDR3: TGTGCCAGCAGCTCTCCGAGGGGACTAGCGGGAGGGAATGAGCAGTTCTTC. Full variable domain (remainder filled in from reference TRBV7-2 and TRBJ2-1): GAGVSQSPSNKVTEKGKDVELRCDPISGHTALYWYRQSLGQGLEFLIYFQGNSAPDKSGLPSDRFSAERTGGSVSTLTIQRTQQEDSAVYLCASSSPRGLAGGNEQFFGPGTRLTVL.

Here the CDR3 DNA reads TGTGCCAGTAGTATTGAGGCCGCCACCTTCCGTCGTGGAAACATTCAGTACTTC. This gives the protein CASSIEAATFRRGNIQYF. The chain employs TRBV19 and TRBJ2-4; no firm D call. This CDR3 comprises 18 residues. Trimming removed 3 bases from V and 6 bases from J, with 24 bases in between. Germline CDR1 is LNHDA and CDR2 is SQIVND (reference sequence).

The chain is built from TRBV7-9 and TRBJ1-2; unclear D gene. Per the germline V gene, CDR1 is SEHNR and CDR2 is FQNEAQ (reference sequence). Trimming took 4 bases from V and 5 from J, leaving 17 bases between them. The CDR3 sequence is 15 residues long. The CDR3 bases are TGTGCCAGCAGCTCCAGCCTTGAGGCAGCTTATGGCTACACCTTC. It yields the protein CASSSSLEAAYGYTF.

The chain has TRBV27 and TRBJ2-7; a weak D match, TRBD2 (6 bases). The V end lost 4 bases, the J end lost 2 bases, and 21 bases lay between the germline ends. The CDR3 has 17 amino acids. CDR1 MNHEY and CDR2 SMNVEV come from the germline V gene (reference sequence). DNA for the CDR3: TGTGCCAGCAGTTCCCCGGGAGACGTGGGAGGAACCTACGAGCAGTACGTC. It yields the protein CASSSPGDVGGTYEQYV.

This chain connects TRBV6-5 to TRBJ2-2, with D possibly matching TRBD1 (5 bases). The V gene's germline CDR1 is MNHEY and CDR2 SVGAGI. This CDR3 comprises 15 residues. The V gene lost 7 bases and the J gene lost 4 bases, with 16 bases spanning the gap. CDR3 sequence (DNA): TGTGCCAGCAATCCCAGGCAGGGCTCCACCGGGGAGCTGTTTTTT. It translates to CASNPRQGSTGELFF.

The table lists this clone with a few counts. The V gene is TRBV2, the J gene TRBJ2-7; 7 positions agree with TRBD2. Losses at the gene ends were 7 bases for V and 4 bases for J; bases not matched to a gene: 16. In germline, CDR1 is SNHLY, CDR2 FYNNEI. This CDR3 contains 16 residues. CDR3 region: CASTLLGRRNFYEQYV. CDR3 DNA: TGTGCCAGCACCCTCCTCGGGAGGCGGAATTTTTACGAGCAGTACGTC.